Listed below are T cell receptor beta chains from one sample, sequenced in a study of blood T cell repertoires in COVID-19. Profiled with immunoSEQ multiplex PCR; TCRdb holds only in-frame clones, not every one. The table lists about 250,000 clones, approximately 90% of them singletons. The sequenced sample was peripheral blood. The source is a man between 18 and 29 years old with active or convalescent COVID-19. CDR3s include the opening cysteine and the closing phenylalanine or tryptophan. A D gene is named only where the DNA matches it firmly. Clone size is stated in some rows and not others, as once, few, many or a class when expanded.

d_gene	v_gene	j_gene	abundance	CDR3nt	CDR3aa
TRBD2	TRBV6-5	TRBJ2-7	.	TGTGCCAGCAGTTACTCTACTAGCGGGGTGACCTACGAGCAGTACTTC	CASSYSTSGVTYEQYF
.	TRBV25-1	TRBJ1-1	.	TGTGCCAGCAGAGCGCCCGGGAGGGGTTCCGGCACTGAAGCTTTCTTT	CASRAPGRGSGTEAFF
TRBD2	TRBV15	TRBJ2-1	.	TGTGCCACCAGCGGTAGACTAGCGGGTAAGGATGAGCAGTTCTTC	CATSGRLAGKDEQFF
.	TRBV2	TRBJ2-5	.	TGTGCCAGCACCTTTAGCGGTCAAGAGACCCAGTACTTC	CASTFSGQETQYF
.	TRBV7-9	TRBJ2-7	.	TGTGCCAGCAGCCCGACTTACCGGGACTCCCCTTTCGGCGAGCAGTACTTC	CASSPTYRDSPFGEQYF
.	TRBV9	TRBJ2-1	many	TGTGCCAGCAGCGTAGCTGGCAGGTACGATGAGCAGTTCTTC	CASSVAGRYDEQFF
.	TRBV18	TRBJ1-1	.	TGTGCCAGCTCACCAGCCGGACTGCGCACTGAAGCTTTCTTT	CASSPAGLRTEAFF
.	TRBV5-6	TRBJ1-3	.	TGTGCCAGCAGCTTGGGCTCCTACTCTGGAAACACCATATATTTT	CASSLGSYSGNTIYF
TRBD1	TRBV28	TRBJ2-1	.	TGTGCCAGCAGTTTGACGGGACAGGGATCCTACAATGAGCAGTTCTTC	CASSLTGQGSYNEQFF
TRBD2	TRBV6-5	TRBJ2-2	.	TGTGCCAGCAAACCGGGACTAGCGTGGACCGGGGAGCTGTTTTTT	CASKPGLAWTGELFF
.	TRBV5-1	TRBJ2-1	.	TGCGCCAGCAGCTTGGATTTGTCTGGAGGCTACAATGAGCAGTTCTTC	CASSLDLSGGYNEQFF
TRBD1	TRBV5-5	TRBJ2-7	.	TGTGCCAGCAGCGGCGGGACTTTCACAGGGGGCGAGCAGTACTTC	CASSGGTFTGGEQYF
TRBD1	TRBV6-5	TRBJ1-2	once	TGTGCCAGCGAAATATACAGGGGAAACTATGGCTACACCTTC	CASEIYRGNYGYTF
TRBD2	TRBV19	TRBJ2-4	once	TGTGCCAGTAGACGCGGGACTAGCGGGAGCCAATACCTTTGGTACTTC	CASRRGTSGSQYLWYF
.	TRBV5-6	TRBJ1-2	.	TGTGCCAGCAGCCGGAGGGTTCTGGGTTCCTATGGCTACACCTTC	CASSRRVLGSYGYTF
.	TRBV9	TRBJ2-7	.	TGTGCCAGCAGCCCGGGAACCTACGAGCAGTACTTC	CASSPGTYEQYF
TRBD2	TRBV5-8	TRBJ2-1	once	TGTGCCAGCAGCTTGTTGGCGGGAGTATCCAATGAGCAGTTCTTC	CASSLLAGVSNEQFF
.	TRBV6-2/TRBV6-3	TRBJ2-7	.	TGTGCCAGCAGTTTTACGGGTATTCTCCTAGAGCAGTACTTC	CASSFTGILLEQYF
TRBD1	TRBV7-2	TRBJ2-1	.	TGTGCCAGTCAACAGGGGGCCGGGTACAATGAGCAGTTCTTC	CASQQGAGYNEQFF
TRBD2	TRBV16	TRBJ2-1	.	TGTGCCAGCAGCCAATTGGGGATCGGGAGGGGACGCATCAATGAGCAGTTCTTC	CASSQLGIGRGRINEQFF
.	TRBV15	TRBJ1-4	.	TGTGCCACCAGCAGAGATGATAGCAGATCTAATGAAAAACTGTTTTTT	CATSRDDSRSNEKLFF
TRBD2	TRBV5-4	TRBJ2-1	.	TGTGCCAGCAGCTCCAGGACTAGCGGGAATTTCGTTGAGCAGTTCTTC	CASSSRTSGNFVEQFF
.	TRBV5-6	TRBJ1-5	.	TGTGCCAGCAGCTTGTCTGCGGCAGCTAATCAGCCCCAGCATTTT	CASSLSAAANQPQHF
TRBD1	TRBV29-1	TRBJ1-2	.	TGCAGCGTTGAACCTAAAGGACAGGAGATGAGTAGACACTATGGCTACACCTTC	CSVEPKGQEMSRHYGYTF
.	TRBV21-1	TRBJ2-5	.	TGTGCCAGCGGACTTACGGGAGCGGGGTCGGAAGAGACCCAGTACTTC	CASGLTGAGSEETQYF
TRBD2	TRBV4-3	TRBJ2-1	.	TGCGCCAGCAGCCAAGGTACGCGACTAGCGGGGGCCAATGAGCAGTTCTTC	CASSQGTRLAGANEQFF
TRBD2	TRBV7-7	TRBJ2-5	once	TGTGCTAGCAGCTTAGCGGGGGCGGGTAGTGAGACCCAGTACTTC	CASSLAGAGSETQYF
TRBD1	TRBV6-1	TRBJ2-7	.	TGTGCCAGCAGTGAATTTGAGGACAGGGGTTTTTACGAGCAGTACTTC	CASSEFEDRGFYEQYF
TRBD1	TRBV6-4	TRBJ1-5	.	TGTGCCAGCAGTGACTTCGATTGGCAGGGGGTCCCCATTAATCAGCCCCAGCATTTT	CASSDFDWQGVPINQPQHF
TRBD2	TRBV20-1	TRBJ2-7	.	TGCAGTGCTAGTGGGGGACTAGCTGTCTCCTACGAGCAGTACTTC	CSASGGLAVSYEQYF
.	TRBV6-4	TRBJ2-2	.	TGTGCCAGCAAACCTAGCGCGAACACCGGGGAGCTGTTTTTT	CASKPSANTGELFF
.	TRBV14	TRBJ2-7	.	TGTGCCAGCAGCCAAGACCCGCGTAGCTACGAGCAGTACTTC	CASSQDPRSYEQYF